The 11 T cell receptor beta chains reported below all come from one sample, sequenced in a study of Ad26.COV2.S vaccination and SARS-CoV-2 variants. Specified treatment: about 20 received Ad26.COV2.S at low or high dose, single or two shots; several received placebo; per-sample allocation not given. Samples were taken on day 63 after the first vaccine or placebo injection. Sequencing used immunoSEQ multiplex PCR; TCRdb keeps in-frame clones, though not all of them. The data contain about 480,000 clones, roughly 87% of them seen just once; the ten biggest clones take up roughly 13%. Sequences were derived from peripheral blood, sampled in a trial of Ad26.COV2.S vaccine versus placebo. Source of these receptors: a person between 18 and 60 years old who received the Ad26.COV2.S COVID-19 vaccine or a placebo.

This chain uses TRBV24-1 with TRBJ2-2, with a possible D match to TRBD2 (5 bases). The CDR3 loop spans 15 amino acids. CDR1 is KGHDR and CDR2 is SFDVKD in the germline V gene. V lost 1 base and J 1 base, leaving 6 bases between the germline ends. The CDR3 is CATSDFRENTGELFF. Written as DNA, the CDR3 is TGTGCCACCAGTGATTTTCGGGAGAACACCGGGGAGCTGTTTTTT.

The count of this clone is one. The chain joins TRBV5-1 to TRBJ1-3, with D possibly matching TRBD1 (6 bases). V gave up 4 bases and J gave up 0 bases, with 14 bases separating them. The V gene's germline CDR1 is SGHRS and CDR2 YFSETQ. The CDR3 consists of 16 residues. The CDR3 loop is CASSRGDTSSGNTIYF. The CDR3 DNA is TGCGCCAGCAGCAGAGGGGACACAAGCTCTGGAAACACCATATATTTT.

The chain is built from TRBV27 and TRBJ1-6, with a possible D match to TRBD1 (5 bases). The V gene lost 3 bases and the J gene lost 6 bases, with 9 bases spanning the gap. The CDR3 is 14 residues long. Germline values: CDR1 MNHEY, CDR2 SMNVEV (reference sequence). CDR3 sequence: CASSFRDPNSPLHF. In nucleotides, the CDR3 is TGTGCCAGCAGTTTTAGGGACCCTAATTCACCCCTCCACTTT.

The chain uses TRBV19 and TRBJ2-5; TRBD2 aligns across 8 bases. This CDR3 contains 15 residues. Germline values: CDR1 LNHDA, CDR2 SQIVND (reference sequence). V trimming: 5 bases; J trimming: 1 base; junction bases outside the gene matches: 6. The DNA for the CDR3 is TGTGCCAGTAGTGCGGGGGGTCTGCCCCAAGAGACCCAGTACTTC. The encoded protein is CASSAGGLPQETQYF.

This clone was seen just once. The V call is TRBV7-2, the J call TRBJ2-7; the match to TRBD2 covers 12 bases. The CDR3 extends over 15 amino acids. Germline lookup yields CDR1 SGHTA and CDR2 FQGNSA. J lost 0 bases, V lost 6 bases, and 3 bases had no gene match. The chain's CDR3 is CASSSTSGGSYEQYF. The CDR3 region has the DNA TGTGCCAGCAGTTCGACTAGCGGGGGCTCCTACGAGCAGTACTTC.

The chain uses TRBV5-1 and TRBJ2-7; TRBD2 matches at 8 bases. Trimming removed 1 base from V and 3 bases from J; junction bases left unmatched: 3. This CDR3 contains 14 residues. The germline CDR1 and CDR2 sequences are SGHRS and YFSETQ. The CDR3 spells CASSLSSGGYEQYF. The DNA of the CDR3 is TGCGCCAGCAGCTTGTCCAGCGGGGGCTACGAGCAGTACTTC.

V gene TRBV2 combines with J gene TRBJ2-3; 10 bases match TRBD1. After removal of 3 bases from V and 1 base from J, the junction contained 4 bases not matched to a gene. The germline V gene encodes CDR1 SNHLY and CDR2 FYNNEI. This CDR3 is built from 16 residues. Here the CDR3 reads CASSDRTGGGTDTQYF. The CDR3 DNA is TGTGCCAGCAGTGATAGGACAGGGGGAGGCACAGATACGCAGTATTTT.

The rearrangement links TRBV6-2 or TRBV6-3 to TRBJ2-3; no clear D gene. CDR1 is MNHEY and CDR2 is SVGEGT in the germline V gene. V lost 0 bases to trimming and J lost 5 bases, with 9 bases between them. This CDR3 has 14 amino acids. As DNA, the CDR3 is TGTGCCAGCAGTTACTCGGCTTCTAGAGATACGCAGTATTTT. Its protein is CASSYSASRDTQYF.

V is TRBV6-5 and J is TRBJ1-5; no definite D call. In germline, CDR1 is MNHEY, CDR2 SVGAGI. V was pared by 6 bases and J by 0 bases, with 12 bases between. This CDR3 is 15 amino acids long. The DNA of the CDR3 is TGTGCCAGCAGGGGGTCGGGAGATAGCAATCAGCCCCAGCATTTT. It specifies CASRGSGDSNQPQHF.

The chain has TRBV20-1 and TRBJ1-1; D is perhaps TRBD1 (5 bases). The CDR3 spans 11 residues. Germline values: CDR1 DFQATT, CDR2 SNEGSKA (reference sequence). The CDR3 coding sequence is TGCAGACAGGCCGAGAACACTGAAGCTTTCTTT. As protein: CRQAENTEAFF.

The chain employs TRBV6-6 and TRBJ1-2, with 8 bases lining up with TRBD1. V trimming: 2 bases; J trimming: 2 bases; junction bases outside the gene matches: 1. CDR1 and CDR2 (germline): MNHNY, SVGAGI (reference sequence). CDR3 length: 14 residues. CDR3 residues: CASSYRQGNYGYTF. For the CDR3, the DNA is TGTGCCAGCAGTTACAGACAGGGGAACTATGGCTACACCTTC.